This entry lists 27 T cell receptor beta chains sequenced from one sample in a study of blood T cell repertoires in COVID-19 (TCRdb year 2020). The library was produced with the immunoSEQ multiplex PCR assay. Drawn from immuneACCESS, this table holds only the in-frame rearrangements with V and J called that TCRdb kept. Clones are partly lost; checked studies trace under half to an unresolved V gene and leave the rest unexplained. This sample has some 70,000 clones in its table, and 80% to 90% of those were observed once. In total, the top ten clones hold less than 8% of the sample. The sequenced sample was peripheral blood. The receptor source for this set is a man aged 45-65 years with active COVID-19.

This rearrangement joins TRBV28 to TRBJ2-7, with TRBD1 matching over 12 bases. With 5 bases clipped from V and 4 bases from J, the junction kept 6 bases outside the gene matches. The CDR3 runs to 15 residues. Germline assignment: CDR1 MDHEN and CDR2 SYDVKM. CDR3 nucleotide sequence: TGTGCCAGCAGTACGCCGGGACAGGGGGCATACGAGCAGTACTTC. It translates to CASSTPGQGAYEQYF. The full variable domain, rest sourced from reference TRBV28 and TRBJ2-7, is DVKVTQSSRYLVKRTGEKVFLECVQDMDHENMFWYRQDPGLGLRLIYFSYDVKMKEKGDIPEGYSVSREKKERFSLILESASTNQTSMYLCASSTPGQGAYEQYFGPGTRLTVT.

The rearrangement joins TRBV6-1 to TRBJ1-1; D uncertain. Germline values: CDR1 MNHNS, CDR2 SASEGT. The CDR3 length is 10 residues. The V and J ends lost 2 bases and 11 bases respectively, with 6 bases between them. The CDR3 coding sequence is TGTGCCAGCAGTGAACCCGTTGCTTTCTTT. Its protein is CASSEPVAFF.

The chain combines TRBV3-1 (or the pseudogene TRBV3-2) with TRBJ2-6; D gene uncertain. Germline V gene lookup returns CDR1 LGHDT and CDR2 YNNKEL (reference sequence). V gave up 6 bases and J gave up 1 base, with 7 bases separating them. The CDR3 length is 14 residues. In DNA form, the CDR3 reads TGTGCCAGCAGTCCAGTATCTGGGGCCAACGTCCTGACTTTC. Translating gives CASSPVSGANVLTF.

This chain uses TRBV28 with TRBJ2-5; D remains ambiguous. Trimming cost V 3 bases and J 2 bases, with 10 bases left between them. Germline values: CDR1 MDHEN, CDR2 SYDVKM. CDR3 length: 14 residues. DNA for the CDR3: TGTGCCAGCAGTTTCGGTCGGTTACAAGAGACCCAGTACTTC. This gives the protein CASSFGRLQETQYF.

V usage is TRBV9 and J usage is TRBJ2-5; the match to TRBD2 covers 12 bases. CDR3 length equals 15 residues. V shed 3 bases and J 5 bases; nucleotides not matched to a gene: 5. Per the germline V gene, CDR1 is SGDLS and CDR2 is YYNGEE. Here the CDR3 DNA reads TGTGCCAGCAGCGCAACTAGCGGGAGGATGGAGACCCAGTACTTC. Its protein product is CASSATSGRMETQYF.

The V gene is TRBV28, the J gene TRBJ2-5, with 8 bases aligning to TRBD2. CDR3 length: 17 amino acids. CDR1 MDHEN and CDR2 SYDVKM come from the germline V gene. V shed 5 bases, J shed 1 base, and the junction held 12 bases outside the gene matches. CDR3 residues: CASSPTGRGAPQETQYF. CDR3 in DNA: TGTGCCAGCAGTCCGACTGGGCGGGGGGCCCCCCAAGAGACCCAGTACTTC.

The chain links TRBV5-6 to TRBJ2-3; D gene uncertain. Germline V gives CDR1 SGHDT, CDR2 YYEEEE. V was pared by 0 bases and J by 2 bases, with 7 bases between. The CDR3 runs to 14 residues. CDR3 bases: TGTGCCAGCAGCTTGGTGCAGGTCACAGATACGCAGTATTTT. Encoded protein: CASSLVQVTDTQYF.

This chain joins TRBV7-6 and TRBJ1-2, with TRBD1 matching 11 bases. V gave up 6 bases and J gave up 8 bases; unmatched junction bases: 8. Germline V gene data show CDR1 as SGHVS and CDR2 as FNYEAQ. CDR3 length equals 14 residues. This CDR3 is CASSQGQGAKGYTF. The CDR3 nucleotides are TGTGCCAGCAGTCAAGGACAGGGGGCAAAAGGCTACACCTTC.

The rearrangement uses TRBV7-9 and TRBJ1-1, with no clear D. The CDR3 has 13 amino acids. From germline, CDR1 is SEHNR and CDR2 FQNEAQ (reference sequence). Trimming left V 3 bases short and J 1 base short, with 6 bases between. CDR3 in DNA: TGTGCCAGCAGCTTTGAGGAGAACACTGAAGCTTTCTTT. Its protein product is CASSFEENTEAFF.

V is TRBV2 and J is TRBJ1-3; 8 bases agree with TRBD1. CDR1 and CDR2 (germline): SNHLY, FYNNEI. With V trimmed by 3 bases and J by 15 bases, 7 bases remained unmatched. The CDR3 length is 12 residues. The DNA for the CDR3 is TGTGCCAGCAGTGAGGCGCCGGGACAGGCATATTTT. Translation gives CASSEAPGQAYF.

The chain couples TRBV29-1 to TRBJ2-2; D possibly corresponds to TRBD2 (6 bases). The germline V and J ends were trimmed by 5 bases and 3 bases, with 10 bases remaining between them. Germline-derived CDR1 and CDR2 are SQVTM and ANQGSEA. The CDR3 spans 13 residues. CDR3 residues: CSVIRRDTGELFF. The CDR3 bases are TGCAGCGTTATCCGGAGGGACACCGGGGAGCTGTTTTTT.

This chain links TRBV27 with TRBJ1-2; TRBD1 matches 7 bases. This CDR3 is 14 amino acids long. V was pared by 6 bases and J by 2 bases, with 6 bases of the junction left unmatched. The germline V gene has CDR1 MNHEY and CDR2 SMNVEV (reference sequence). CDR3 protein: CASSQTGQNYGYTF. The CDR3 DNA reads TGTGCCAGCAGCCAAACGGGACAGAACTATGGCTACACCTTC.

This rearrangement joins TRBV5-6 to TRBJ2-7; 7 nucleotides line up with TRBD2. The V gene end was trimmed by 0 bases and the J gene end by 6 bases; junction bases not matched to a gene: 12. Germline V gives CDR1 SGHDT, CDR2 YYEEEE. This CDR3 is 16 amino acids long. CDR3: CASSLASGGGPREQYF. The DNA for the CDR3 is TGTGCCAGCAGCTTGGCTTCGGGGGGAGGACCGCGCGAGCAGTACTTC.

This clone was picked up one time. This sequence joins TRBV10-2 and TRBJ2-3, with 9 bases lining up with TRBD1. CDR3 size: 14 residues. Unmatched junction bases numbered 3, after V lost 6 bases and J lost 2 bases. Germline V lookup: CDR1 WSHSY, CDR2 SAAADI. CDR3 region: CASRGQGYTDTQYF. In DNA form, the CDR3 reads TGCGCCAGCAGGGGACAGGGATACACAGATACGCAGTATTTT.

The chain employs TRBV4-1 and TRBJ1-3, with 7 bases matching TRBD1. The CDR3 loop spans 21 amino acids. Germline CDR1 and CDR2: MGHRA and YSYEKL. The V gene end was trimmed by 1 base and the J gene end by 0 bases; junction bases not matched to a gene: 18. CDR3 bases: TGCGCCAGCAGCCAAGTCGGGCCGAGGGGGCAACCCTTGCCCTCTGGAAACACCATATATTTT. This gives the protein CASSQVGPRGQPLPSGNTIYF.

Here the CDR3 reads CASSLTQQGSEAFF. DNA for the CDR3: TGTGCCAGCAGCTTAACCCAACAGGGATCGGAAGCTTTCTTT. The chain joins TRBV7-2 to TRBJ1-1; D possibly corresponds to TRBD1 (6 bases). V was clipped by 2 bases and J by 8 bases, with 15 bases between them. The CDR3 consists of 14 residues. Germline assignment: CDR1 SGHTA and CDR2 FQGNSA.

This clone was recorded a few times. Compared with germline, one end of the junction differs, possibly owing to a read error. The genes are TRBV28 and TRBJ1-5, with D perhaps matching TRBD1 (6 bases). The CDR3 is 12 amino acids. The germline CDR1 and CDR2 sequences are MDHEN and SYDVKM. For the CDR3, the DNA is TGTGCCAGCAGTTTAAAAGGACAGCTCCAGCATTTT. Translated: CASSLKGQLQHF.

This clone appeared a single time. The V gene is TRBV19, the J gene TRBJ2-2, with D possibly being TRBD2 (6 bases). The CDR3 has 15 residues. Trimming removed 9 bases from V and 6 bases from J, with 20 bases in between. Germline V gives CDR1 LNHDA, CDR2 SQIVND (reference sequence). This chain's CDR3 is CASGVAVSAAGELFF. The CDR3 DNA follows: TGTGCCAGCGGCGTAGCGGTCTCCGCCGCCGGGGAGCTGTTTTTT.

CDR3 region: CASSEGLLLSPYEQYF. The CDR3 DNA follows: TGTGCCAGCAGTGAGGGTTTGTTACTTTCCCCCTACGAGCAGTACTTC. J is TRBJ2-7 and V is TRBV6-2 or TRBV6-3, with D possibly being TRBD2 (5 bases). The CDR3 totals 16 residues. V lost 5 bases, J lost 2 bases, and 19 bases lay in between. Germline loops: CDR1 MNHEY, CDR2 SVGEGT.

The chain employs TRBV9 and TRBJ2-7; 8 bases are a match to TRBD1. This CDR3 is built from 16 residues. The V gene's germline CDR1 is SGDLS and CDR2 YYNGEE. V was clipped by 3 bases and J by 2 bases; unmatched bases: 10. The CDR3 is CASSADPGTGAYEQYF. The CDR3, as DNA: TGTGCCAGCAGCGCGGACCCCGGGACAGGAGCCTACGAGCAGTACTTC.

The chain combines TRBV28 with TRBJ2-7; the D gene is possibly TRBD2 (5 bases). This CDR3 contains 16 residues. The V end was cut by 3 bases, the J end by 0 bases, with 15 bases between. Germline V gene data show CDR1 as MDHEN and CDR2 as SYDVKM. The CDR3 here is CASSFSRRRSSYEQYF. The CDR3, as DNA: TGTGCCAGCAGTTTTTCTAGGAGGAGAAGCTCCTACGAGCAGTACTTC.

CDR3 region: CASSVGGSRGYNEQFF. The CDR3 coding sequence is TGTGCCAGCAGCGTAGGTGGTAGCCGCGGGTACAATGAGCAGTTCTTC. The chain has TRBV9 and TRBJ2-1; D is possibly TRBD2 (5 bases). Germline loops: CDR1 SGDLS, CDR2 YYNGEE. V was clipped by 0 bases and J by 4 bases, with 14 bases between them. There are 16 residues in the CDR3.

Only a few counts were recorded for this clone. The chain is built from TRBV5-4 and TRBJ1-2, with 10 bases fitting TRBD1. V was pared by 4 bases and J by 5 bases, with 8 bases of the junction left unmatched. CDR3 length equals 15 residues. Looked up from germline, CDR1 is SGHNT and CDR2 is YYREEE (reference sequence). The CDR3 is CASSLLTGGGYGYTF. The CDR3 DNA follows: TGTGCCAGCAGCCTCTTGACAGGGGGCGGGTATGGCTACACCTTC. The full variable domain, in which reference TRBV5-4 and TRBJ1-2 provide the parts outside the CDR3, is ETGVTQSPTHLIKTRGQQVTLRCSSQSGHNTVSWYQQALGQGPQFIFQYYREEENGRGNFPPRFSGLQFPNYSSELNVNALELDDSALYLCASSLLTGGGYGYTFGSGTRLTVV.

The sample holds one count of this clone. The chain is built from TRBV5-4 and TRBJ1-1; no clear D gene. The V gene lost 3 bases and the J gene lost 2 bases, with 2 bases spanning the gap. The CDR3 length is 11 residues. Germline lookup yields CDR1 SGHNT and CDR2 YYREEE (reference sequence). CDR3 in amino acids: CASSSNTEAFF. Here the CDR3 DNA reads TGTGCCAGCAGCTCAAACACTGAAGCTTTCTTT.

The chain recombines TRBV19 with TRBJ2-6, with TRBD1 matching over 8 bases. The CDR3 consists of 19 residues. The germline V gene encodes CDR1 LNHDA and CDR2 SQIVND (reference sequence). V gave up 7 bases and J gave up 2 bases; unmatched junction bases: 16. The CDR3 bases are TGTGCCAGTAACAAACAGAGAACAGGGGGAAGGGCTGGGGCCAACGTCCTGACTTTC. Protein product: CASNKQRTGGRAGANVLTF.

V gene TRBV3-1 (or the pseudogene TRBV3-2) combines with J gene TRBJ1-3; D is unresolved. Germline CDR1 LGHDT, CDR2 YNNKEL (reference sequence). This CDR3 contains 16 residues. V was pared by 0 bases and J by 2 bases, with 11 bases between. CDR3 bases: TGTGCCAGCAGCCAAGAACGCCAGAAAGCTGGAAACACCATATATTTT. Protein: CASSQERQKAGNTIYF.

V usage is TRBV20-1 and J usage is TRBJ2-1; weak D call: TRBD1 (5 bases). CDR1 DFQATT and CDR2 SNEGSKA come from the germline V gene (reference sequence). The V end was cut by 4 bases, the J end by 4 bases, with 5 bases between. CDR3 size: 11 residues. CDR3 sequence reads: CSAKGYNEQFF. The CDR3 coding sequence is TGCAGTGCTAAGGGGTACAATGAGCAGTTCTTC.